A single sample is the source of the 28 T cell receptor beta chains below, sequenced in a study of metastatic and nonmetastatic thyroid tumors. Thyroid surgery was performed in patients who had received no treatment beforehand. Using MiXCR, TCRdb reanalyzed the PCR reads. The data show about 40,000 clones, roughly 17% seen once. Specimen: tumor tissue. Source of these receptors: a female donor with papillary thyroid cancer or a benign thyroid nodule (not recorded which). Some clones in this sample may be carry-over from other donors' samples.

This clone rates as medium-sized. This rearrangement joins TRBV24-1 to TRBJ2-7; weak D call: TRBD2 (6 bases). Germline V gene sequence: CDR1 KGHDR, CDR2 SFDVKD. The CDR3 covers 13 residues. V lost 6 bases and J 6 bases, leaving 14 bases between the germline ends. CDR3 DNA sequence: TGTGCCACCAGTCGAGACGGGGGATCCGAGCAGTACTTC. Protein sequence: CATSRDGGSEQYF.

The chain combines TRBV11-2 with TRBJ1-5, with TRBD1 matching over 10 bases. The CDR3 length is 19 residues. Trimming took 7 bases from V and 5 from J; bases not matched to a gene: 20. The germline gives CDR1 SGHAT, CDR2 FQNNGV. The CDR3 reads CASILGPGQGFIWYQPQHF. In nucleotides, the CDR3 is TGTGCCAGCATCTTGGGTCCGGGACAGGGGTTCATTTGGTATCAGCCCCAGCATTTT.

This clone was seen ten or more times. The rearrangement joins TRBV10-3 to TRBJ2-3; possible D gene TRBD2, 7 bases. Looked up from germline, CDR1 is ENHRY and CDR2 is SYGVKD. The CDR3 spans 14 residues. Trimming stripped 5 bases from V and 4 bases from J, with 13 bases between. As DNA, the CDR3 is TGTGCCATCAGTAGAGAAGGGGGGGCAGATACGCAGTATTTT. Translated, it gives CAISREGGADTQYF.

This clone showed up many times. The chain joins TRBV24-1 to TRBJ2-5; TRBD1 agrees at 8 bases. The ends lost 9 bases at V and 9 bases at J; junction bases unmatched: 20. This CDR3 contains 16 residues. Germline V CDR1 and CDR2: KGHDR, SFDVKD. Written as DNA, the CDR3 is TGTGCCACCGGCCCAAACGACAGGGGCGGGATAGCGGCCCAGTACTTC. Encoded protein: CATGPNDRGGIAAQYF.

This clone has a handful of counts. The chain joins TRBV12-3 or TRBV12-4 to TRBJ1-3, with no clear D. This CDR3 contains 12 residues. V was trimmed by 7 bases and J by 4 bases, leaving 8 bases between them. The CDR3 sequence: CASIRTGNTIYF. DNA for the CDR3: TGTGCCAGCATTAGGACGGGAAACACCATATATTTT.

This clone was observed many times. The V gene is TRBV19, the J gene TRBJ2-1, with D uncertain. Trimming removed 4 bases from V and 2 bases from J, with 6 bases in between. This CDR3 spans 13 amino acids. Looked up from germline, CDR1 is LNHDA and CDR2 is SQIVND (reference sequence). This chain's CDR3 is CASSRNTYNEQFF. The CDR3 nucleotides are TGTGCCAGTAGTAGGAACACCTACAATGAGCAGTTCTTC.

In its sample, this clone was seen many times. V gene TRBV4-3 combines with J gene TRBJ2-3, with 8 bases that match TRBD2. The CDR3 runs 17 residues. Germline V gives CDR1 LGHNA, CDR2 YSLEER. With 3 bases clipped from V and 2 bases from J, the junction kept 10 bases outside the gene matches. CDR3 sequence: CASSQSPSGPNTDTQYF. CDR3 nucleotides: TGCGCCAGCAGCCAGTCCCCTAGCGGGCCTAACACAGATACGCAGTATTTT.

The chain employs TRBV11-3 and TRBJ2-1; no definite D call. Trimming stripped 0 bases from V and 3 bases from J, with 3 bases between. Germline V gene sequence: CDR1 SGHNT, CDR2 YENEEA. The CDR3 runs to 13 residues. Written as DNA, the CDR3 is TGTGCCAGCAGCTTAGACCACTACAATGAGCAGTTCTTC. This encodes CASSLDHYNEQFF.

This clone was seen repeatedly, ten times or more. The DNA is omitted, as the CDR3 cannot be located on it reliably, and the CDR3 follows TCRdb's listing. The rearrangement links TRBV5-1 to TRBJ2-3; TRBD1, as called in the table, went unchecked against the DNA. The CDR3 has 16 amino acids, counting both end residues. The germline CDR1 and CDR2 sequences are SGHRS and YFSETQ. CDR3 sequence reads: CASSLGSGFFGDTQYF.

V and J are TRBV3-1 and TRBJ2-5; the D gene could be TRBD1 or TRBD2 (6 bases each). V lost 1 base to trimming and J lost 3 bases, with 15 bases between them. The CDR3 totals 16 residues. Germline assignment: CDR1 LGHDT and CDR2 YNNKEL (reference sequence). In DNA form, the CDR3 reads TGTGCCAGCAGCCAAGGAGTAGGAGGGGGAGAAGAGACCCAGTACTTC. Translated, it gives CASSQGVGGGEETQYF.

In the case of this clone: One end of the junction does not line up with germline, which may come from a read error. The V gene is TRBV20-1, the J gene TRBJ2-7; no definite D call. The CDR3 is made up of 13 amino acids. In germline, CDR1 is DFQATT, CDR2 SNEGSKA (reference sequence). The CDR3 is CSASRWAAYEQYF. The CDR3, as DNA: TGTAGTGCTAGTCGCTGGGCAGCCTACGAGCAGTACTTC.

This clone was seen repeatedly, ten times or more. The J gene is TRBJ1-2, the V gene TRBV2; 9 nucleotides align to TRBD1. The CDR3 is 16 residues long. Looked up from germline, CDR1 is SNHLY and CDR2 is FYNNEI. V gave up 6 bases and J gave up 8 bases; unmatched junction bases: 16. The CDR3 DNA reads TGTGCCAGCAGCGATCCACCCAGATTGACAGGGGGAGGCTACACCTTC. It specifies CASSDPPRLTGGGYTF.

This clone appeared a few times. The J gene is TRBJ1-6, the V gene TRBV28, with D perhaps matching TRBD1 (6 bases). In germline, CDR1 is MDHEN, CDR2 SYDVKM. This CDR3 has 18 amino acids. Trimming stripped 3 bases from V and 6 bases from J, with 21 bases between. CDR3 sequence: CASSLGVGGARFNSPLHF. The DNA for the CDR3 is TGTGCCAGCAGTTTGGGGGTGGGGGGCGCAAGATTTAATTCACCCCTCCACTTT. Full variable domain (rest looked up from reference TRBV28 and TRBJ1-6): DVKVTQSSRYLVKRTGEKVFLECVQDMDHENMFWYRQDPGLGLRLIYFSYDVKMKEKGDIPEGYSVSREKKERFSLILESASTNQTSMYLCASSLGVGGARFNSPLHFGNGTRLTVT.

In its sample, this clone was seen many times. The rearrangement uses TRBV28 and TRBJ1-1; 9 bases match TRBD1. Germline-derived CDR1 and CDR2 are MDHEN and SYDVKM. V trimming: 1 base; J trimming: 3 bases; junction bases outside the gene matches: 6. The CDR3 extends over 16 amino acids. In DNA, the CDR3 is TGTGCCAGCAGTTTATCGTGGACAGGGGTGGACACTGAAGCTTTCTTT. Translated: CASSLSWTGVDTEAFF.

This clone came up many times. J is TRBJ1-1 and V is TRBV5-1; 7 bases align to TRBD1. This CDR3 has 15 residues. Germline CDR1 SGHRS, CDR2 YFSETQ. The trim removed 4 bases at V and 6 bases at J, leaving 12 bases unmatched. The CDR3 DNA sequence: TGCGCCAGCAGCACTCGACAGGGTGACTTTGCTGAAGCTTTCTTT. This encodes CASSTRQGDFAEAFF.

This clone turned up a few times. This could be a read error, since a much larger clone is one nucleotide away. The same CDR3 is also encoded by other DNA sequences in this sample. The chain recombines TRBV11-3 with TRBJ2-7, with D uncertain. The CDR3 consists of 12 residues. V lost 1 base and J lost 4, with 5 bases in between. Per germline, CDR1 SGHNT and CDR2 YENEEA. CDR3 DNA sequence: TGTGCCAGCAGCTTAGGCAGTTACGAGCAGTACTTC. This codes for CASSLGSYEQYF.

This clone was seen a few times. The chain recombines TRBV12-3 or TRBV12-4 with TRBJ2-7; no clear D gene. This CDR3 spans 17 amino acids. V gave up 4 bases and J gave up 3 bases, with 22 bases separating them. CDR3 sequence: CASSSHPQCWIHYEQYF. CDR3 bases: TGTGCCAGCAGTTCCCACCCACAGTGTTGGATTCACTACGAGCAGTACTTC.

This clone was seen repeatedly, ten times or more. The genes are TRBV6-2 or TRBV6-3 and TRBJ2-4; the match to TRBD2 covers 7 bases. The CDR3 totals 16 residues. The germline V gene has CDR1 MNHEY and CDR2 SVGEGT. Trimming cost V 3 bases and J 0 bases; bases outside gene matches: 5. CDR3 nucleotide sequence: TGTGCCAGCAGTTATACTCTAGCGGTAGCCAAAAACATTCAGTACTTC. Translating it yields CASSYTLAVAKNIQYF.

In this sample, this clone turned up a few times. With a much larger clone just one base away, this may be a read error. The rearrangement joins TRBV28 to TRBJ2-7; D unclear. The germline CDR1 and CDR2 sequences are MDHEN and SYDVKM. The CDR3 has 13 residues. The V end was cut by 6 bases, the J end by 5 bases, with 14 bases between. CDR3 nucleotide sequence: TGTGCCAGCAGGAAAGTCCAGTCCCACGAGCAGTACTTC. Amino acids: CASRKVQSHEQYF. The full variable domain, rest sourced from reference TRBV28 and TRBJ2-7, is DVKVTQSSRYLVKRTGEKVFLECVQDMDHENMFWYRQDPGLGLRLIYFSYDVKMKEKGDIPEGYSVSREKKERFSLILESASTNQTSMYLCASRKVQSHEQYFGPGTRLTVT.

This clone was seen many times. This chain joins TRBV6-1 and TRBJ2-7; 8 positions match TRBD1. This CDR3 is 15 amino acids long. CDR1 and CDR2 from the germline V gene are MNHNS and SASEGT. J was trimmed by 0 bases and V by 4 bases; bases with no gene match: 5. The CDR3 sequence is CASSGGQGSSYEQYF. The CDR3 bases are TGTGCCAGCAGTGGAGGACAGGGTAGCTCCTACGAGCAGTACTTC.

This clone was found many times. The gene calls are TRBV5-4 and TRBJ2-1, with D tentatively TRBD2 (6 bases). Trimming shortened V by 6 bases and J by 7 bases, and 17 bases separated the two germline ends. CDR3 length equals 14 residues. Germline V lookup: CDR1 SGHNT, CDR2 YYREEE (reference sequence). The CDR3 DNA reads TGTGCCAGCACCCTGGGTGGGGGACTGAATGAGCAGTTCTTC. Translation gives CASTLGGGLNEQFF. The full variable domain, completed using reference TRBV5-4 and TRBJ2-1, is ETGVTQSPTHLIKTRGQQVTLRCSSQSGHNTVSWYQQALGQGPQFIFQYYREEENGRGNFPPRFSGLQFPNYSSELNVNALELDDSALYLCASTLGGGLNEQFFGPGTRLTVL.

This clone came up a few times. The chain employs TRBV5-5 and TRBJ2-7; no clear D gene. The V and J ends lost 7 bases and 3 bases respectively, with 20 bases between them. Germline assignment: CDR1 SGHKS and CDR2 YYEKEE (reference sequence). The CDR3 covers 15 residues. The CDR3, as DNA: TGTGCCAGCCCCACCGCCCTCTACAGCTTCTACGAGCAGTACTTC. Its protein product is CASPTALYSFYEQYF.

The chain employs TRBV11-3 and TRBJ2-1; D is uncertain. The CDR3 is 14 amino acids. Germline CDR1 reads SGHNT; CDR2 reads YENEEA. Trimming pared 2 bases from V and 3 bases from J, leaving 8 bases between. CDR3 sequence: CASSLYGHYNEQFF. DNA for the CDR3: TGTGCCAGCAGCTTATACGGGCACTACAATGAGCAGTTCTTC.

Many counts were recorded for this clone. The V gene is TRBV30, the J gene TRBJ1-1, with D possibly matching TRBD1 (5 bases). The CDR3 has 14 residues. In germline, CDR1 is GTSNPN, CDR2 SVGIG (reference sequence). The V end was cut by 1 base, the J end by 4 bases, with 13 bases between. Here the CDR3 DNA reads TGTGCCTGGAGTGGTTCGAAAGGGGCCACTGAAGCTTTCTTT. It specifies CAWSGSKGATEAFF.

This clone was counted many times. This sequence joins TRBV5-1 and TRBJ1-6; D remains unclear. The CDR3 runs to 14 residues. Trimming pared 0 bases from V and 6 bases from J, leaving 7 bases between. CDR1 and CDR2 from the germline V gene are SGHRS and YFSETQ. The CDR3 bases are TGCGCCAGCAGCTTGGGCCAGTCTAATTCACCCCTCCACTTT. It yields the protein CASSLGQSNSPLHF.

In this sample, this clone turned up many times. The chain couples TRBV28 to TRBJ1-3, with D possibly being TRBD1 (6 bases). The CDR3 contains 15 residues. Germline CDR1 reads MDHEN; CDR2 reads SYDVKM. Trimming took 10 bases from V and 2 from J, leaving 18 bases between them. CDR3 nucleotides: TGTGCCATCAACTCACTACAGGGTCCTGGAAACACCATATATTTT. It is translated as CAINSLQGPGNTIYF.

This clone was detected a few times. CDR3 sequence reads: CASSEVSWCEVGYTF. Here the CDR3 DNA reads TGTGCCAGCAGTGAAGTTTCATGGTGCGAGGTTGGCTACACCTTC. This chain uses TRBV2 with TRBJ1-2; unclear D gene. Trimming pared 1 base from V and 7 bases from J, leaving 16 bases between. Germline V gives CDR1 SNHLY, CDR2 FYNNEI. The CDR3 loop spans 15 amino acids.

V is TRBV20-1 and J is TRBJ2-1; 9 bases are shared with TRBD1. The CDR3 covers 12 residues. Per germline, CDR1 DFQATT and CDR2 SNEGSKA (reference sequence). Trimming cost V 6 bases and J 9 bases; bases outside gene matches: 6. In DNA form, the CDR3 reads TGCAGTGCGGGGACAGGGAATAGTGAGCAGTTCTTC. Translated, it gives CSAGTGNSEQFF.